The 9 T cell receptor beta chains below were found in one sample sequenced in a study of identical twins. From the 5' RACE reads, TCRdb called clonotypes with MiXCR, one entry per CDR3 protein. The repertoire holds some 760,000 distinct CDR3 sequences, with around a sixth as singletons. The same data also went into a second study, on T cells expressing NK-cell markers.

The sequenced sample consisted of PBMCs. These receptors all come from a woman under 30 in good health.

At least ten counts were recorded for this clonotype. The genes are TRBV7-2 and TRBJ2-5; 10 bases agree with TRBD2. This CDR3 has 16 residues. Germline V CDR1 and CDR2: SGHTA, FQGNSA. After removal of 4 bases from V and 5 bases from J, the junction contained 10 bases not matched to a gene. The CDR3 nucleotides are TGTGCCAGCAGCTCGCGGACTAGCGGAAACCGGGAGACCCAGTACTTC. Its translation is CASSSRTSGNRETQYF.

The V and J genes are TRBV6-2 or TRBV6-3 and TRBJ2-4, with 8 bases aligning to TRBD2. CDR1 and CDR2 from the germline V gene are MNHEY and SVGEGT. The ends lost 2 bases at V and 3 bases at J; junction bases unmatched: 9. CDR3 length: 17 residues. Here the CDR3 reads CASSYSSSGTDKNIQYF. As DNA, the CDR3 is TGTGCCAGCAGTTACAGTAGTAGCGGGACTGACAAAAACATTCAGTACTTC.

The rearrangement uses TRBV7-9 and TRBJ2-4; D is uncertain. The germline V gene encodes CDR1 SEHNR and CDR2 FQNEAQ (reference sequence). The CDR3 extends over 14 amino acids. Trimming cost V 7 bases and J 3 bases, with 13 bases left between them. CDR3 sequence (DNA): TGTGCCAGCACCCCCCCGTCAGACAAAAACATTCAGTACTTC. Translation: CASTPPSDKNIQYF.

The CDR3 bases are TGTGCCAGCGTCTCCCTGGGTGAAGCTTTCTTT. As protein: CASVSLGEAFF. The chain combines TRBV12-3 or TRBV12-4 with TRBJ1-1; D not certain. The CDR3 sequence is 11 residues long. The V end was cut by 8 bases, the J end by 7 bases, with 11 bases between.

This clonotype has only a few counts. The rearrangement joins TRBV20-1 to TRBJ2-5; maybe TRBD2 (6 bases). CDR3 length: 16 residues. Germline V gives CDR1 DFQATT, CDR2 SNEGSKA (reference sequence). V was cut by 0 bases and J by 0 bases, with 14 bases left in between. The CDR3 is CSARDSGVTYQETQYF. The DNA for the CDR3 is TGCAGTGCTAGAGACTCGGGGGTGACGTACCAAGAGACCCAGTACTTC.

CDR3 nucleotides: TGCGCCAGCAGCTTGACGCGACGAGATGGCGGAGAGACCCAGTACTTC. This translates into CASSLTRRDGGETQYF. V is TRBV5-1 and J is TRBJ2-5; no clear D gene. CDR1 and CDR2 (germline): SGHRS, YFSETQ. CDR3 size: 16 residues. Trimming took off 1 base at V and 4 bases at J, with 17 bases between the two ends.

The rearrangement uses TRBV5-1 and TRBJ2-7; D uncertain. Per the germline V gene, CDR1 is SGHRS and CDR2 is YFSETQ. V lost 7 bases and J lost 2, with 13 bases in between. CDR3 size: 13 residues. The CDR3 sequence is CASFSPTTYEQYF. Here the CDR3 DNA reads TGCGCCAGCTTTAGCCCTACAACCTACGAGCAGTACTTC.

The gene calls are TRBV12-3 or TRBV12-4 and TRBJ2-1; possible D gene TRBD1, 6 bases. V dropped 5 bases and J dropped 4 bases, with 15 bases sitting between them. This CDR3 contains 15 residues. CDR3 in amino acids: CASSPYRVGYNEQFF. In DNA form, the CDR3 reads TGTGCCAGCAGTCCCTACAGGGTAGGGTACAATGAGCAGTTCTTC.

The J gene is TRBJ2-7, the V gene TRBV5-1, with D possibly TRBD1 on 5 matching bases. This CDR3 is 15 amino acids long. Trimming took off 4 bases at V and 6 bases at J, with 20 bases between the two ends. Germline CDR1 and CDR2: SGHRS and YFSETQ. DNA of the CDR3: TGCGCCAGCAGCCTTCCCCCAGGGAACCCCGGCGAGCAGTACTTC. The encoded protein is CASSLPPGNPGEQYF.